The T cell receptor beta chain described here comes from a study of cytomegalovirus exposure and HLA in healthy donors. The CDR3 spans 15 residues. Looked up from germline, CDR1 is MDHEN and CDR2 is SYDVKM. V was cut by 4 bases and J by 4 bases, with 14 bases left in between. The study ran its PCR with 60 Vbeta and 13 Jbeta primers. Here immunoSEQ multiplex PCR was the method, and the copy in TCRdb shows in-frame clones only, minus some. Of approximately 69,000 clones in the sample, 74% are singletons; the top ten hold roughly 20%. The V call is TRBV28, the J call TRBJ1-5; no definite D call. The source material was PBMCs. The TCR was taken from a woman between 25 and 40 years old in good health and CMV-seropositive. CDR3 DNA: TGTGCCAGCAGTTCTAGGAGGGTTAATAATCAGCCCCAGCATTTT. Protein: CASSSRRVNNQPQHF.